Listed below are T cell receptor beta chains from one sample, sequenced in a study of blood T cell repertoires in COVID-19. Assay used: immunoSEQ multiplex PCR; TCRdb lists only in-frame clones, some missing. In the table there are 65,000 to 95,000 clones, roughly 90% of which are singletons. The sequencing input was peripheral blood. The receptors stem from a middle-aged man with active COVID-19. Each CDR3 is given with its conserved first and last residue. D genes are given only for firm matches. Clone size is shown for a subset of rows, as once, few, many or a class of expanded clone.

CDR3nt | CDR3aa | v_gene | abundance | d_gene | len | j_gene
TGTGCCATCAGTGAGACAGGGTATGAGCAGTACTTC | CAISETGYEQYF | TRBV10-3 | NA | NA | 12 | TRBJ2-7
TGTGCCAGCAGTCCCCCGGGACTAGCGGGGAAAGGGGGAGAGCAGTACTTC | CASSPPGLAGKGGEQYF | TRBV6-2/TRBV6-3 | NA | TRBD2 | 17 | TRBJ2-7
TGTGCCAGCAGTGGAGGTTTTGGCCAGCCCCAGCATTTT | CASSGGFGQPQHF | TRBV7-9 | few | NA | 13 | TRBJ1-5
TGTGCCAGCAGCGAACTAGCTACAGATACGCAGTATTTT | CASSELATDTQYF | TRBV11-3 | NA | NA | 13 | TRBJ2-3
TGTGCCATCAGCTCCGGACAGCTCACTGAAGCTTTCTTT | CAISSGQLTEAFF | TRBV10-3 | NA | NA | 13 | TRBJ1-1
TGTGCCAGTACCCGCAGGGTAGGGGCAGATACGCAGTATTTT | CASTRRVGADTQYF | TRBV19 | NA | NA | 14 | TRBJ2-3
TGTGCCAGCAGTGACTCGTCCCAGGGGCCCCTCCACTTT | CASSDSSQGPLHF | TRBV6-4 | NA | NA | 13 | TRBJ1-6
TGCGCCAGCAGTCCACGTGGACTAGCGGGAGGGGCGAACACCGGGGAGCTGTTTTTT | CASSPRGLAGGANTGELFF | TRBV5-1 | once | TRBD2 | 19 | TRBJ2-2
TGTGCCAGCAGCCTGGGGGCCTTAGCCAAAAACATTCAGTACTTC | CASSLGALAKNIQYF | TRBV28 | NA | NA | 15 | TRBJ2-4
TGTGCCAGCAGTTACCACGGACAGGGGGCCGGTAATTCACCCCTCCACTTT | CASSYHGQGAGNSPLHF | TRBV28 | NA | TRBD1 | 17 | TRBJ1-6
TGTGCCAGCAGCGGGCCAGGGTCCTCTGGAAACACCATATATTTT | CASSGPGSSGNTIYF | TRBV5-6 | NA | NA | 15 | TRBJ1-3
TGTGCCAGTAGCCACACAGGGGGGGAAGCTTTCTTT | CASSHTGGEAFF | TRBV19 | NA | TRBD1 | 12 | TRBJ1-1
TGTGCCAGCAGTTACTCGGACAGGGCGTACTTC | CASSYSDRAYF | TRBV6-6 | NA | TRBD1 | 11 | TRBJ2-5
TGTGCCAGCAGCTGCCGCTCCAGACTAGCGGGTACCTACAATGAGCAGTTCTTC | CASSCRSRLAGTYNEQFF | TRBV5-6 | once | TRBD2 | 18 | TRBJ2-1
TGTGCCAGCAGCCAAGCCCGGGGGGGGAGGGAATCGGATACGCAGTATTTT | CASSQARGGRESDTQYF | TRBV3-1/TRBV3-2 | NA | TRBD2 | 17 | TRBJ2-3
TGCAGCGTTGAAGTCGTCTTCACAGATACGCAGTATTTT | CSVEVVFTDTQYF | TRBV29-1 | NA | NA | 13 | TRBJ2-3
TGCAGCGGAAACACCGGGACAGGGTCTGAAAAACTGTTTTTT | CSGNTGTGSEKLFF | TRBV29-1 | NA | TRBD1 | 14 | TRBJ1-4
TGTGCCAGCAGTCCGCAGGGCTACGAGCAGTACTTC | CASSPQGYEQYF | TRBV6-6 | NA | NA | 12 | TRBJ2-7
TGTGCCAGCAGCTCTCGACAGTTAGGGATGGGTATCACTGAAGCTTTCTTT | CASSSRQLGMGITEAFF | TRBV11-3 | NA | NA | 17 | TRBJ1-1
TGTGCCAGCAGCAACCACAGGGACAATGAGCAGTTCTTC | CASSNHRDNEQFF | TRBV11-1 | NA | NA | 13 | TRBJ2-1
TGTGCCAGCAGCTTGAAGGAAAAGGGGGATCGAGACACTGAAGCTTTCTTT | CASSLKEKGDRDTEAFF | TRBV5-6 | NA | NA | 17 | TRBJ1-1
TGTGCCAGCAGGGCGACTAGCGGGAGGGCAGAGACCCAGTACTTC | CASRATSGRAETQYF | TRBV2 | NA | TRBD2 | 15 | TRBJ2-5
TGTGCCAGCTATGAGGAATGGAACACTGAAGCTTTCTTT | CASYEEWNTEAFF | TRBV19 | NA | NA | 13 | TRBJ1-1
TGTGCCAGCAGTTTACCCCCCCCGGAGGAGGCTTTCTTT | CASSLPPPEEAFF | TRBV12-3/TRBV12-4 | once | NA | 13 | TRBJ1-1
TGTGCCAGCAGTCCAGGACAGGGGGCGTTTCGGTACTTC | CASSPGQGAFRYF | TRBV28 | NA | TRBD1 | 13 | TRBJ2-4
TGCGCCAGCAGCCAAGATAATCAGGGGTCAAGGAAGACCCAGTACTTC | CASSQDNQGSRKTQYF | TRBV4-1 | NA | NA | 16 | TRBJ2-5
TGTGCCAGCAGCTTCCGAGGGTCTAACTATGGCTACACCTTC | CASSFRGSNYGYTF | TRBV7-9 | NA | NA | 14 | TRBJ1-2
TGTGCCAGCAGCGCGAGAGGCTGGGACAGGGGATTCCACGAGCAGTACTTC | CASSARGWDRGFHEQYF | TRBV9 | NA | TRBD1 | 17 | TRBJ2-7
TGTGCCAGTAGTCAGGCCATTAATTCACCCCTCCACTTT | CASSQAINSPLHF | TRBV19 | NA | NA | 13 | TRBJ1-6
TGTGCCAGCAGTGACGCAGGGAAGGGCAATCAGCCCCAGCATTTT | CASSDAGKGNQPQHF | TRBV6-1 | once | NA | 15 | TRBJ1-5
TGTGCCAGCAGCCAAATCACAGCCCATAATGAAAAACTGTTTTTT | CASSQITAHNEKLFF | TRBV14 | once | NA | 15 | TRBJ1-4
TGTGCCAGCCTCCAGGGGGCCAACTACGAGCAGTACTTC | CASLQGANYEQYF | TRBV6-4 | NA | TRBD1 | 13 | TRBJ2-7
TGTGCCAGCTCACCTCAGGGAAACTATGGCTACACCTTC | CASSPQGNYGYTF | TRBV18 | NA | NA | 13 | TRBJ1-2
TGTGCCAGCAGTCAGGGGACTGGAAACACCATATATTTT | CASSQGTGNTIYF | TRBV12-3/TRBV12-4 | NA | NA | 13 | TRBJ1-3
TGTGCCAGCAGGGAGACAGCGAACACTGAAGCTTTCTTT | CASRETANTEAFF | TRBV28 | NA | NA | 13 | TRBJ1-1
TGTGCCAGTTCGACAGGGGTAGCTTACGAGCAGTACTTC | CASSTGVAYEQYF | TRBV19 | NA | TRBD1 | 13 | TRBJ2-7
TGCGCCTCGGGGGACAGGATGCATGAGCAGTTCTTC | CASGDRMHEQFF | TRBV5-1 | once | TRBD1 | 12 | TRBJ2-1
TGTGCCAGCACCGTTGGGGGGGCTAGCACCGGGGAGCTGTTTTTT | CASTVGGASTGELFF | TRBV28 | NA | NA | 15 | TRBJ2-2
TGCGCCAGCAGCCAAGAGGGATACAGGGGATATGGCTACACCTTC | CASSQEGYRGYGYTF | TRBV4-3 | NA | TRBD1 | 15 | TRBJ1-2
TGTGCCAGCAGCCCCCGGATAGCGGGAGGGCTGTACTTC | CASSPRIAGGLYF | TRBV5-6 | NA | TRBD2 | 13 | TRBJ2-7
TGCAGCGTTGTCCTCGCCGTGGGGGGGGCGCCCCAGCATTTT | CSVVLAVGGAPQHF | TRBV29-1 | once | NA | 14 | TRBJ1-5
TGTGCCAGCAGCCAAGCCACGGGAGTGATGACAGATACGCAGTATTTT | CASSQATGVMTDTQYF | TRBV4-2 | NA | NA | 16 | TRBJ2-3
TGTGCCAGCAGCCGCGGGAATGGCATTGAGCAGTTCTTC | CASSRGNGIEQFF | TRBV28 | NA | NA | 13 | TRBJ2-1
TGTGCCAGCAGCCCCGGTCTACTGGAGGTTGGGAATGAGCAGTTCTTC | CASSPGLLEVGNEQFF | TRBV5-6 | NA | NA | 16 | TRBJ2-1
TGTGCCAGCCACACATCCGGGACAGTATCCTACAATGAGCAGTTCTTC | CASHTSGTVSYNEQFF | TRBV28 | NA | TRBD1 | 16 | TRBJ2-1
TGCAGCGTTCGGTACTCCTACGAGCAGTACTTC | CSVRYSYEQYF | TRBV29-1 | NA | NA | 11 | TRBJ2-7
TGTGCCAGCAGCCTAACCCGGACAGGGTTCGGGCAGCCCCAGCATTTT | CASSLTRTGFGQPQHF | TRBV27 | NA | TRBD1 | 16 | TRBJ1-5
TGCGCCAGCAGCCAAGGGTCTTCAGGTGAGCAGTTCTTC | CASSQGSSGEQFF | TRBV4-3 | once | NA | 13 | TRBJ2-1
TGTGCCAGCAGCTTGGGACAGTCAACCTACGAGCAGTACTTC | CASSLGQSTYEQYF | TRBV5-5 | NA | NA | 14 | TRBJ2-7
TGTGCCAGCAGCTTGGGGCAGAATGAAAAACTGTTTTTT | CASSLGQNEKLFF | TRBV5-6 | NA | NA | 13 | TRBJ1-4
TGCGCCAGCAGCGAAGACAGGGGAGGTCATCAGTACTTC | CASSEDRGGHQYF | TRBV5-1 | NA | TRBD1 | 13 | TRBJ2-5
TGTGCTAGTGGTTTGGACAGGAGAATTTTCACCGGGGAGCTGTTTTTT | CASGLDRRIFTGELFF | TRBV12-5 | NA | NA | 16 | TRBJ2-2
TGTGCCAGCAGGGCAGGGGGTCCCGGGGAGCTGTTTTTT | CASRAGGPGELFF | TRBV2 | few | TRBD1 | 13 | TRBJ2-2
TGTGCCATCAGTGTGGGGGGACAGTCTAACACTGAAGCTTTCTTT | CAISVGGQSNTEAFF | TRBV10-3 | NA | TRBD1 | 15 | TRBJ1-1
TGCGCCAGCAGCTTGACTAGCGGGAGTGTCAATGAGCAGTTCTTC | CASSLTSGSVNEQFF | TRBV5-1 | NA | TRBD2 | 15 | TRBJ2-1
TGTGCCAGCAGTTTAGGTGACGGGGGTGTGCTGTTCTTC | CASSLGDGGVLFF | TRBV12-3/TRBV12-4 | NA | NA | 13 | TRBJ2-1
TGTGCCAGCAGTTTATTCGACGGAGGTGGGCAGCCCCAGCATTTT | CASSLFDGGGQPQHF | TRBV27 | NA | NA | 15 | TRBJ1-5
TGCGCCAGCAGCCAATGGTTCCAGCGCTACTATAGCAATCAGCCCCAGCATTTT | CASSQWFQRYYSNQPQHF | TRBV4-1 | NA | NA | 18 | TRBJ1-5
TGCGCCAGCAGTCCGGGTATCAATCAGCCCCAGCATTTT | CASSPGINQPQHF | TRBV10-1 | NA | NA | 13 | TRBJ1-5
TGCGCCAGCAGCTTGGCAGGGCAGTTGAACACTGAAGCTTTCTTT | CASSLAGQLNTEAFF | TRBV5-1 | NA | NA | 15 | TRBJ1-1